A single sample is the source of the 8 T cell receptor beta chains below, sequenced in a study of cytomegalovirus exposure and HLA in healthy donors (dated by TCRdb to about 2017). The method was the immunoSEQ multiplex PCR assay. The multiplex PCR relied on a mix of 60 forward primers for TCR Vbeta segments and 13 reverse primers for TCR Jbeta segments. TCRdb provides this immuneACCESS table in a form limited to in-frame rearrangements. Some clones are lacking; in checked studies, under half of them reflect an unresolved V gene, and why the rest are absent is not known. This sample has around 120,000 clones in its table, and 70% to 80% of those were observed once. In total, the top ten clones hold 3.5% to 5% of the sample. The sequencing sample was made of PBMCs. These receptors were obtained from a man between 25 and 39 years old in good health and CMV-seropositive.

The chain joins TRBV28 to TRBJ2-7; TRBD1 might be the D (5 bases). CDR1 is MDHEN, CDR2 SYDVKM, per germline. There are 14 residues in the CDR3. Trimming pared 6 bases from V and 4 bases from J, leaving 16 bases between. This CDR3 reads CASSPMGLGYEQYF. The CDR3 DNA is TGTGCCAGCAGCCCCATGGGGCTTGGTTACGAGCAGTACTTC.

V gene TRBV5-1 combines with J gene TRBJ2-5, with 7 bases aligning to TRBD2. Germline CDR1 reads SGHRS; CDR2 reads YFSETQ. The CDR3 is 13 amino acids. V was pared by 6 bases and J by 5 bases, with 7 bases of the junction left unmatched. The CDR3 protein is CASKREVRETQYF. CDR3 in DNA: TGCGCCAGCAAACGGGAGGTGCGGGAGACCCAGTACTTC.

This clone came up a few times. The chain recombines TRBV6-4 with TRBJ2-7, with D maybe TRBD1 (5 bases). Trimming removed 8 bases at V and 4 bases at J, with 9 bases between. Germline V gene lookup returns CDR1 MRHNA and CDR2 SNTAGT. This CDR3 region has 11 residues. In nucleotides, the CDR3 is TGTGCCAGCGTCAAGGGGTACGAGCAGTACTTC. It codes for CASVKGYEQYF.

This clone has a handful of counts. The CDR3 sequence is CASSFGQTTHTEAFF. In nucleotides, the CDR3 is TGTGCCAGCAGCTTTGGACAGACCACCCACACTGAAGCTTTCTTT. V gene TRBV5-4 combines with J gene TRBJ1-1, with a possible D match to TRBD1 (6 bases). Trimming cost V 2 bases and J 3 bases, with 14 bases left between them. The CDR3 has 15 residues. Germline CDR1 is SGHNT and CDR2 is YYREEE (reference sequence).

V is TRBV6-5 and J is TRBJ1-2; tentatively, D is TRBD1 (5 bases). This CDR3 contains 15 residues. Germline loops: CDR1 MNHEY, CDR2 SVGAGI. V was trimmed by 6 bases and J by 4 bases, leaving 18 bases between them. The CDR3 loop reads CASSLDLGGVYGYTF. The CDR3 DNA reads TGTGCCAGCAGCCTAGATCTGGGGGGGGTCTATGGCTACACCTTC.

V is TRBV7-3 and J is TRBJ2-1, with D possibly matching TRBD2 (6 bases). The V gene lost 7 bases and the J gene lost 4 bases, with 14 bases spanning the gap. CDR3 size: 14 residues. Germline assignment: CDR1 SGHTA and CDR2 FQGTGA. The CDR3 sequence is CASKPGDLYNEQFF. The CDR3 DNA reads TGTGCCAGCAAACCGGGAGACCTTTACAATGAGCAGTTCTTC.

This clone came up a few times. V usage is TRBV4-3 and J usage is TRBJ1-2; no firm D call. V was pared by 0 bases and J by 2 bases, with 10 bases between. The CDR3 has 15 amino acids. Germline V lookup: CDR1 LGHNA, CDR2 YSLEER. This chain's CDR3 is CASSQELQANYGYTF. CDR3 bases: TGCGCCAGCAGCCAAGAGTTGCAGGCAAACTATGGCTACACCTTC.

This clone was seen a few times. This chain uses TRBV10-3 with TRBJ2-7; TRBD2 might be the D (6 bases). The CDR3 is made up of 16 amino acids. The germline V gene encodes CDR1 ENHRY and CDR2 SYGVKD. The ends were cut back, 0 bases at V and 1 base at J, with 13 bases in the middle. CDR3 amino acids: CAISESSGDSSYEQYF. The CDR3, as DNA: TGTGCCATCAGTGAGTCTTCGGGGGACTCGTCCTACGAGCAGTACTTC.